This TCR beta chain was documented in a study of T cell responses to AZD1222 COVID-19 vaccine. Sequenced by immunoSEQ multiplex PCR; TCRdb stores in-frame clones only, minus some. The sample lists about 120,000 clones, around 92% occurring once. Regarding this clone: As yet, its antigen is unknown.

The CDR3 covers 16 residues. Trimming took 0 bases from V and 3 from J; bases not matched to a gene: 7. The germline gives CDR1 SGHTA, CDR2 FQGTGA. General study findings and limits: Spike regions recognized by vaccine-associated CD4 TCRs spanned the protein, led by 160-218 and 743-854. Repertoires were sampled only after the peak T cell response. Elevations in Spike-specific TCR breadth and depth followed administration of two AZD1222 doses. Clonal diversity may have been underestimated in mostly white British donors.

V usage is TRBV7-3 and J usage is TRBJ1-1; 7 bases map to TRBD1. Material: peripheral blood, obtained on day 0 of AZD1222 vaccination. This receptor was identified in an adult in good health. The CDR3 DNA reads as TGTGCCAGCAGCTTAACGGCCGGGACAGACTACACTGAAGCTTTCTTT. This translates into CASSLTAGTDYTEAFF.